Following are 26 T cell receptor beta chains from one sample sequenced in a study of CD8+ T cells in alopecia areata. Sorting relied on CD4, CD8alpha, NKG2D, NKG2ACE and other markers applied to pooled cutaneous lymph node cells. cDNA serving as the sequencing template came from extracted, reverse transcribed RNA. TCRdb keeps only in-frame clones here, not all; method: immunoSEQ multiplex PCR. This sample has about 300,000 clones, each found more than once. Sequencing was performed on CD4+ T cells sorted from a lymph node. Every receptor here comes from a C3H/HeJ mouse with alopecia areata. The mice in this strain carry MHC haplotype H2-k.

With respect to this clone: Gene names are the mouse ones. The read is 4 residues too short to cover the CDR3 end, so that end is filled in from the germline J gene. The chain couples TRBV19 to TRBJ1-1; TRBD1 is a possible D gene (6 bases). Germline V gene lookup returns CDR1 FNHDT and CDR2 SITEND (reference sequence). The CDR3 spans 15 residues. Trimming shortened V by 3 bases and J by 0 bases, and 12 bases separated the two germline ends. The CDR3 region is CASSTRDTPNTEVFF. Incomplete CDR3 DNA: TGTGCCAGCAGTACCCGGGACACCCCAAACACA.

With respect to this clone: Gene names follow the mouse nomenclature. From the germline J gene comes the end of the CDR3, since the read stops 4 residues before it. The V call is TRBV13-3, the J call TRBJ2-2; 9 nucleotides align to TRBD1. This CDR3 region has 14 residues. Germline trimming cut 5 bases from V and 3 bases from J; bases unmatched to any gene: 2. Germline V CDR1 and CDR2: NNHDY, SYVADS. CDR3 residues: CASRQGADTGQLYF. CDR3 bases read: TGTGCCAGCAGACAGGGGGCTGACACCGGG.

This clone was picked up a small number of times. Gene and germline names: mouse. The CDR3 extends 4 residues past the end of the read, so its final part is completed from the germline J gene. The rearrangement links TRBV5 to TRBJ2-3, with 11 bases matching TRBD2. The CDR3 runs to 17 residues. Germline CDR1 LGHNA, CDR2 YNLKQL (reference sequence). V gave up 2 bases and J gave up 0 bases; unmatched junction bases: 4. The sequenced CDR3 bases are TGTGCCAGCAGCCAAAGGACTGGGGGGTCTAGTGCAGAA. Translating gives CASSQRTGGSSAE. The full CDR3 sequence reads CASSQRTGGSSAETLYF.

The sample holds a few counts of this clone. Germline and genes: mouse. The CDR3 end falls 4 residues outside the read, so it is completed with the germline J gene. The chain couples TRBV19 to TRBJ1-1; no firm D call. Trimming left V 2 bases short and J 0 bases short, with 11 bases between. Germline CDR1 is FNHDT and CDR2 is SITEND (reference sequence). The CDR3 contains 15 residues. The CDR3 bases that were read are TGTGCCAGCAGTATCCAGAACAATGCAAACACA. Translated, it gives CASSIQNNANT. The full CDR3 protein is CASSIQNNANTEVFF.

Details on this clone: Gene labels here are mouse ones. The read falls 4 residues short of the CDR3 end, and the missing part is taken from the germline J gene. J is TRBJ2-3 and V is TRBV12-1; 10 bases match TRBD1. Trimming cost V 2 bases and J 3 bases; bases outside gene matches: 1. The length of the CDR3 is 14 residues. Germline values: CDR1 SGHSN, CDR2 HYEKVE. This chain's CDR3 is CASSPGQGAETLYF. Partial CDR3 DNA: TGTGCCAGCTCTCCGGGACAGGGGGCAGAA.

As for this clone: Mouse names are used for the genes. Sequencing ends 4 residues short of the CDR3 end; the germline J gene provides the rest. The chain combines TRBV19 with TRBJ2-3, with TRBD2 matching 12 bases. The CDR3 spans 16 residues. Per the germline V gene, CDR1 is FNHDT and CDR2 is SITEND (reference sequence). J gave up 0 bases and V 6 bases, and 5 bases lay outside the gene matches. The covered CDR3 bases are TGTGCCAGCAACCGACTGGGGGGGCTTAGTGCAGAA. This translates into CASNRLGGLSAE. The whole CDR3 reads CASNRLGGLSAETLYF.

This clone has just a few counts. All gene names here are mouse names. The CDR3 goes on 4 residues after the read ends, and that part is filled in from the germline J gene. The chain couples TRBV1 to TRBJ2-3; TRBD2 agrees at 10 bases. V lost 1 base to trimming and J lost 4 bases; unmatched junction nucleotides: 2. The CDR3 consists of 15 residues. CDR1 and CDR2 from the germline V gene are NSQYPW and LRSPGD (reference sequence). CDR3 sequence reads: CTCSAGWGGTETLYF. CDR3 DNA (partial): TGCACCTGCAGTGCAGGCTGGGGGGGCACAGAA.

Worth noting for this clone: Gene names follow the mouse nomenclature. The CDR3 extends 4 residues past the end of the read, so its final part is completed from the germline J gene. The gene calls are TRBV31 and TRBJ2-7; a possible D gene is TRBD2 (6 bases). Germline V gives CDR1 GKSSPN, CDR2 SITVG. This CDR3 contains 13 residues. V was cut by 4 bases and J by 2 bases, with 12 bases left in between. Partial CDR3 DNA: TGTGCCTGGAACCGGGGGGTGACCTAT. Amino acid sequence: CAWNRGVTY. The complete CDR3 protein is CAWNRGVTYEQYF.

This clone occurred a few times. Mouse gene names and germline throughout. Here the CDR3 reads CASIGQDYAEQFF. CDR3 DNA, as far as it was read: TGTGCCAGCATTGGACAAGACTATGCT. The genes are TRBV13-3 and TRBJ2-1, with D maybe TRBD1 (5 bases). The DNA ends 4 residues before the CDR3 does, and the rest of the CDR3 is filled in from the germline J gene. The CDR3 contains 13 residues. The germline V gene encodes CDR1 NNHDY and CDR2 SYVADS. Trimming cost V 6 bases and J 2 bases, with 9 bases left between them.

This clone was seen only a few times. These gene names are mouse names. The read halts 4 residues ahead of the CDR3 end, with the missing end drawn from the germline J gene. The chain combines TRBV19 with TRBJ2-7; 10 nucleotides align to TRBD2. CDR1 is FNHDT and CDR2 is SITEND in the germline V gene (reference sequence). There are 14 residues in the CDR3. The V and J ends lost 5 bases and 0 bases, in that order; junction bases with no gene match: 2. The part of the CDR3 DNA that was read is TGTGCCAGCAGCAGACTGGGGGGCTCCTAT. Translation: CASSRLGGSY. The whole CDR3 protein reads CASSRLGGSYEQYF.

Remarks on this clone: Genes and germline are mouse. The read ends 4 residues before the CDR3 terminus; that terminus is restored from the germline J gene. V gene TRBV1 combines with J gene TRBJ2-2; 7 bases are a match to TRBD1. CDR1 is NSQYPW and CDR2 is LRSPGD in the germline V gene (reference sequence). V dropped 0 bases and J dropped 2; count of bases not matched to a gene: 3. This CDR3 has 16 amino acids. The CDR3 spells CTCSADKQGNTGQLYF. The CDR3 bases that were read are TGCACCTGCAGTGCAGACAAACAGGGGAACACCGGG.

Concerning this clone: Germline and genes here are mouse. CDR3 sequence reads: CASSQDADRDQNTLYF. The part of the CDR3 DNA that was read is TGTGCCAGCAGCCAAGACGCCGACAGGGACCAAAAC. V gene TRBV5 combines with J gene TRBJ2-4; TRBD1 agrees at 7 bases. The read halts 4 residues ahead of the CDR3 end, with the missing end drawn from the germline J gene. Germline CDR1 and CDR2: LGHNA and YNLKQL (reference sequence). The CDR3 extends over 16 amino acids. Trimming at V came to 0 bases and at J to 3 bases, leaving 6 bases not matched to a gene.

Comments on this clone: All gene names here are mouse names. The read is 3 residues too short to cover the CDR3 end, so that end is filled in from the germline J gene. The J gene is TRBJ1-6, the V gene TRBV13-2; TRBD1 matches 10 bases. TRBJ1-6 is an open reading frame, and its role is uncertain. Germline trimming cut 2 bases from V and 7 bases from J; bases unmatched to any gene: 0. CDR3 length: 14 residues. In germline, CDR1 is NNHNN, CDR2 SYGAGS (reference sequence). CDR3 DNA (partial): TGTGCCAGCGGTGAGACAGGGGGCAATTCGCCC. Its translation is CASGETGGNSP. The full-length CDR3 reads as CASGETGGNSPLYF.

On this clone itself: The gene names given are mouse names. The CDR3 spells CASSEGTNQDTQYF. Incomplete CDR3 DNA: TGTGCCAGCAGTGAGGGGACAAACCAAGAC. The rearrangement joins TRBV13-3 to TRBJ2-5; a possible D gene is TRBD1 (6 bases). The read gets to within 4 residues of the CDR3 end, and the germline J gene fills in the rest. V was clipped by 2 bases and J by 0 bases, with 7 bases between them. Germline CDR1 reads NNHDY; CDR2 reads SYVADS. This CDR3 is 14 amino acids long.

This clone was seen more than once but under ten times. The listed genes are named as in mouse. Sequencing ends 4 residues short of the CDR3 end; the germline J gene provides the rest. The identical CDR3 is also encoded by other nucleotide sequences in the sample. The J gene is TRBJ2-7, the V gene TRBV17, with no clear D. The germline V gene has CDR1 MNHDT and CDR2 YYDKIL. The CDR3 has 12 amino acids. V shed 0 bases and J shed 3 bases, with 3 bases lying between them. The DNA read from the CDR3 is TGTGCTAGCAGTAGAGATGGCTAT. Translation gives CASSRDGY. The full CDR3 protein reads CASSRDGYEQYF.

In its sample, this clone was seen a few times. Gene names are the mouse ones. The read comes to an end 4 residues before the CDR3 does, leaving the germline J gene to fill in the end. This sequence joins TRBV13-3 and TRBJ1-2; D is undetermined. The V gene lost 5 bases and the J gene lost 0 bases, with 5 bases spanning the gap. There are 12 residues in the CDR3. CDR1 NNHDY and CDR2 SYVADS come from the germline V gene. The part of the CDR3 DNA that was read is TGTGCCAGCAGCAAAACAAACTCC. This encodes CASSKTNS. From start to end, the CDR3 is CASSKTNSDYTF.

The sample holds a few counts of this clone. Gene names are mouse gene names. Coverage ceases 4 residues before the CDR3 finishes, and the germline J gene fills in the end. J is TRBJ2-3 and V is TRBV19; the match to TRBD1 covers 9 bases. V dropped 4 bases and J dropped 1; count of bases not matched to a gene: 4. In germline, CDR1 is FNHDT, CDR2 SITEND (reference sequence). This CDR3 contains 15 residues. The CDR3 region is CASSRTGVGAETLYF. The covered CDR3 bases are TGTGCCAGCAGTCGGACAGGGGTTGGTGCAGAA.

As for this clone: The genes are named according to mouse. The read finishes 4 residues shy of the CDR3 end, and the germline J gene is used to complete it. The J gene is TRBJ2-3, the V gene TRBV13-2; 13 bases match TRBD2. J gave up 3 bases and V 0 bases, and 7 bases lay outside the gene matches. CDR1 and CDR2 (germline): NNHNN, SYGAGS (reference sequence). CDR3 size: 18 residues. CDR3 residues: CASGDAWTGGARAETLYF. The covered CDR3 bases are TGTGCCAGCGGTGATGCATGGACTGGGGGGGCGCGGGCAGAA.

In its sample, this clone was seen a few times. Germline and genes here are mouse. Read data end 4 residues before the CDR3 end; the end is taken from the germline J gene. The chain recombines TRBV13-1 with TRBJ2-4; 7 bases fit TRBD1. The germline V gene has CDR1 NSHNY and CDR2 SYGAGN. The V segment lost 6 bases and the J segment 0 bases; nucleotides outside the gene matches: 1. The CDR3 runs to 13 residues. Partial CDR3 DNA: TGTGCCAGCAACAGGGGTAGTCAAAAC. Protein product: CASNRGSQN. In full, the CDR3 is CASNRGSQNTLYF.

This clone appeared a few times. The germline and genes are mouse ones. The CDR3 extends 4 residues past the end of the read, so its final part is completed from the germline J gene. The chain recombines TRBV13-1 with TRBJ2-7, with unresolved D. The CDR3 is 15 residues long. The V gene lost 1 base and the J gene lost 0 bases, with 11 bases spanning the gap. CDR1 and CDR2 from the germline V gene are NSHNY and SYGAGN. CDR3 bases read: TGTGCCAGCAGTGATAAGGCACAGAGCTCCTAT. It codes for CASSDKAQSSY. The full-length CDR3 reads as CASSDKAQSSYEQYF.

A few counts support this clone. Mouse names are used for the genes. The read is 4 residues too short to cover the CDR3 end, so that end is filled in from the germline J gene. This chain joins TRBV13-3 and TRBJ2-5; weak D call: TRBD1 (5 bases). Trimming left V 4 bases short and J 1 base short, with 7 bases between. Germline V gives CDR1 NNHDY, CDR2 SYVADS. The CDR3 sequence is 13 residues long. The chain's CDR3 is CASSKTDQDTQYF. CDR3 bases read: TGTGCCAGCAGTAAGACAGACCAAGAC.

This clone has more than one count but fewer than ten. Genes here carry mouse names. The read is 4 residues too short to cover the CDR3 end, so that end is filled in from the germline J gene. In the same sample, other DNA sequences code for this CDR3. The genes are TRBV31 and TRBJ2-2, with 8 bases identical to TRBD1. This CDR3 region has 15 residues. V dropped 0 bases and J dropped 1; count of bases not matched to a gene: 1. The germline gives CDR1 GKSSPN, CDR2 SITVG. The CDR3 DNA, read in part, is TGTGCCTGGAGTCTAGGACAGGGAAACACCGGG. Protein product: CAWSLGQGNTG. The CDR3, in full, reads CAWSLGQGNTGQLYF.

With regard to this clone: Gene names denote mouse genes. The read terminates 4 residues before the CDR3 end, so the remaining end is supplied by the germline J gene. V usage is TRBV19 and J usage is TRBJ2-7; TRBD2 is a possible D gene (7 bases). The CDR3 has 13 residues. From germline, CDR1 is FNHDT and CDR2 SITEND (reference sequence). CDR3 bases read: TGTGCCAGCAGTATTCGGGGGGCTAAT. Translating it yields CASSIRGAN. The whole CDR3 sequence is CASSIRGANEQYF.

This clone has just a few counts. Genes here carry mouse names. Coverage ceases 4 residues before the CDR3 finishes, and the germline J gene fills in the end. In the same sample, other DNA sequences code for this CDR3. V and J are TRBV13-1 and TRBJ2-7, with D possibly TRBD1 on 6 matching bases. The CDR3 runs 14 residues. The ends were cut back, 5 bases at V and 0 bases at J, with 12 bases in the middle. Germline CDR1 and CDR2: NSHNY and SYGAGN. Incomplete CDR3 DNA: TGTGCCAGCAGACCGGGACAAAGCTCCTAT. Protein: CASRPGQSSY. Given in full, the CDR3 is CASRPGQSSYEQYF.

This clone was counted ten times or more. The genes are named according to mouse. The sequenced part of the CDR3 DNA is TGTGCCAGCAGGTCACTGGGGGGAGGAAACACCGGG. Amino acid sequence: CASRSLGGGNTG. From start to end, the CDR3 is CASRSLGGGNTGQLYF. The chain recombines TRBV13-1 with TRBJ2-2; TRBD2 matches at 9 bases. The read gets to within 4 residues of the CDR3 end, and the germline J gene fills in the rest. The length of the CDR3 is 16 residues. The junction had 6 bases not matched to a gene; V was cut back by 5 bases and J by 1 base. Germline V lookup: CDR1 NSHNY, CDR2 SYGAGN.

This clone was seen a few times. Germline and genes: mouse. The CDR3 end falls 4 residues outside the read, so it is completed with the germline J gene. The chain employs TRBV31 and TRBJ2-1, with 11 bases fitting TRBD2. From germline, CDR1 is GKSSPN and CDR2 SITVG. Germline trimming cut 1 base from V and 6 bases from J; bases unmatched to any gene: 2. The CDR3 loop spans 14 amino acids. Incomplete CDR3 DNA: TGTGCCTGGAGTCGAGGGACTGGGGGTGCT. This gives the protein CAWSRGTGGA. The whole CDR3 is CAWSRGTGGAEQFF.